These T cell receptor beta chains were read from a single sample in a study of T cell repertoires in cytomegalovirus infection. TCRdb processed the reads anew with MiXCR; each CDR3 protein has one entry. The sample lists under 150,000 distinct CDR3 sequences, more than 7% occurring once. The sequenced sample was PBMCs. The receptor set was obtained from a human donor in good health (CMV status not recorded). Some clones in this sample may be carry-over from other donors' samples. CDR3s include the opening cysteine and the closing phenylalanine or tryptophan. A D gene is named only where the DNA matches it firmly. Rows give clone size only sometimes, using once, few, many, or a class for an expanded clone.

d_gene,j_gene,v_gene,abundance,CDR3nt,CDR3aa
TRBD2,TRBJ2-6,TRBV6-5,many,TGTGCCAGCAGTTACCGCGGGGGGTTGGGGGCCAACGTCCTGACTTTC,CASSYRGGLGANVLTF
-,TRBJ1-1,TRBV29-1,-,TGCAGCGTTGATGTTGACAGGAGGTCCAGGACTGAAGCTTTCTTT,CSVDVDRRSRTEAFF
-,TRBJ1-4,TRBV28,-,TGTGCCAGCACCTCTTGGGGGTCAGCTAATGAAAAACTGTTTTTT,CASTSWGSANEKLFF
-,TRBJ1-2,TRBV7-9,many,TGTGCCAGCAGCCCCCGACGGGAAAAGACCTTC,CASSPRREKTF
TRBD1,TRBJ2-1,TRBV14,-,TGTGCCAGCAGCCAAGCATTGACAGGGGCGATTGAGCAGTTCTTC,CASSQALTGAIEQFF
-,TRBJ1-5,TRBV2,once,TGTGCCAGCAGTGACGGGGTTTATAGCAATCAGCCCCAGCATTTT,CASSDGVYSNQPQHF
TRBD1,TRBJ1-1,TRBV5-4,many,TGTGCCAGCAGCTTGGCCGGCCAACAGGGGTGGGCTTTCTTT,CASSLAGQQGWAFF
-,TRBJ1-1,TRBV2,many,TGTGCCAGCAGTGAATTCCAGAAGAATGAAGCTTTCTTT,CASSEFQKNEAFF
-,TRBJ2-6,TRBV6-5,few,TGTGCCAGCAGTTACTTGTCGTCAGTCTCTGGGGCCAACGTCCTGACTTTC,CASSYLSSVSGANVLTF
-,TRBJ1-2,TRBV7-2,-,TGTGCCAGCAGCTTAAACAGTGTCTATGGCTACACCTTC,CASSLNSVYGYTF
TRBD1,TRBJ2-7,TRBV12-3/TRBV12-4,many,TGTGCCAGCAGTCCTGGACAGGGCGGACTCTACGAGCAGTACTTC,CASSPGQGGLYEQYF
-,TRBJ2-5,TRBV20-1,-,TGCAGTGCTAGAGATCGGAAGGAGGCGGGAGAGACCCAGTACTTC,CSARDRKEAGETQYF
-,TRBJ2-1,TRBV28,many,TGTGCCAGCAGTCGTTCGGGTTACTCCTACAATGAGCAGTTCTTC,CASSRSGYSYNEQFF
-,TRBJ2-3,TRBV29-1,many,TGCAGCGTGCAGGGAGCCGGGGATACGCAGTATTTT,CSVQGAGDTQYF
-,TRBJ2-6,TRBV20-1,few,TGCAGTGCTTCATACCACTCTGGGGCCAACGTCCTGACTTTC,CSASYHSGANVLTF
-,TRBJ1-3,TRBV12-3/TRBV12-4,many,TGTGCCAGCAGTTTAGAGGGACCGAACTCTGGAAACACCATATATTTT,CASSLEGPNSGNTIYF
TRBD1,TRBJ1-2,TRBV6-6,many,TGTGCCAGCAGTTACGGGACAGACTCCTTCGGCTACACCTTC,CASSYGTDSFGYTF
-,TRBJ2-2,TRBV19,many,TGTGCCAGTGTACCGGGGAACCTTGGCGGCACCGGGGAGCTGTTTTTT,CASVPGNLGGTGELFF
-,TRBJ2-3,TRBV20-1,-,TGCAGTGCTCGGGCGGACACAGATACGCAGTATTTT,CSARADTDTQYF
TRBD2,TRBJ2-7,TRBV5-1,many,TGCGCCAGCAGCTTGGACAGCGGGGGGGTACCCTACGAGCAGTACTTC,CASSLDSGGVPYEQYF
TRBD2,TRBJ2-5,TRBV20-1,many,TGCAGTGCTATTCTCGGGGGGGGAAGAGAGACCCAGTACTTC,CSAILGGGRETQYF
-,TRBJ2-2,TRBV5-1,many,TGCGCCAGCAGCTTAGGTCCTCGGAGCGGCACCGGGGAGCTGTTTTTT,CASSLGPRSGTGELFF
-,TRBJ1-6,TRBV2,-,TGTGCCAGCAGTGACCAGGGTTTTTCCCTCCACTTT,CASSDQGFSLHF
TRBD2,TRBJ2-2,TRBV20-1,few,TGCAGTGCTTCGGGACTAGCGACCGGGGAGCTGTTTTTT,CSASGLATGELFF
TRBD1,TRBJ1-1,TRBV12-3/TRBV12-4,many,TGTGCCAGCAGTAAGACAGGGGGCCCCCTCACTGAAGCTTTCTTT,CASSKTGGPLTEAFF
TRBD1,TRBJ1-6,TRBV7-9,few,TGTGCCAGCAGCTCTCTTCGGACAGGGGGCAATTCACCCCTCCACTTT,CASSSLRTGGNSPLHF
TRBD2,TRBJ2-2,TRBV20-1,-,TGCAGTGCTAGAGATCCAGCGGGGGCCACCGGGGAGCTGTTTTTT,CSARDPAGATGELFF
-,TRBJ1-1,TRBV7-8,many,TGTGCCAGCAGCTTATGGGGGCCCGCAGAAGCTTTCTTT,CASSLWGPAEAFF
TRBD2,TRBJ2-1,TRBV6-1,many,TGTGCCAGCAGTTCGACTAGCGGGTCCTACAATGAGCAGTTCTTC,CASSSTSGSYNEQFF
TRBD2,TRBJ2-1,TRBV2,-,TGTGCCAGCAGAGCGACTAGCGGGGGGCGGAATGAGCAGTTCTTC,CASRATSGGRNEQFF
-,TRBJ1-5,TRBV7-2,many,TGTGCCAGCAGCATACAGGGCGGGGATCAGCCCCAGCATTTT,CASSIQGGDQPQHF
-,TRBJ1-2,TRBV28,few,TGTGCCAGCAGACCAGACAGGTCCAGCGGCTACACCTTC,CASRPDRSSGYTF
-,TRBJ2-5,TRBV12-3/TRBV12-4,-,TGTGCCAGCAGTCTAGACAGAGCGAAAGGAGAGACCCAGTACTTC,CASSLDRAKGETQYF
TRBD1,TRBJ2-1,TRBV20-1,many,TGCAGTGCTAGAGACGCACAGGGGAACGGCAATGAGCAGTTCTTC,CSARDAQGNGNEQFF
-,TRBJ2-3,TRBV3-1,-,TGTGCCAGCAGCCACGAGGCAGATACGCAGTATTTT,CASSHEADTQYF
TRBD1,TRBJ2-1,TRBV6-5,many,TGTGCCAGCAGTTACGGGACAGGGGGGGATGAGCAGTTCTTC,CASSYGTGGDEQFF
-,TRBJ2-6,TRBV4-1,many,TGCGCCAGCAGCCACTTTCATGGGGGGACTGGGGCCAACGTCCTGACTTTC,CASSHFHGGTGANVLTF
-,TRBJ1-2,TRBV4-1,-,TGCGCCAGCAGCTTGGGCCACCTCGGGGGCAGTGGCTACACCTTC,CASSLGHLGGSGYTF
-,TRBJ1-5,TRBV20-1,-,TGCAGTGCTAGTCGGGCCTCGACAGGCGCAAGTCAGCCCCAGCATTTT,CSASRASTGASQPQHF
-,TRBJ1-2,TRBV12-3/TRBV12-4,-,TGTGCCAGCAGTTTGTCGGAGTACAACTATGGCTACACCTTC,CASSLSEYNYGYTF
TRBD1,TRBJ1-6,TRBV11-2,many,TGTGCCAGCAGTCAAACCTCCGGGACAGGGGTTTCACCCCTCCACTTT,CASSQTSGTGVSPLHF
-,TRBJ1-3,TRBV7-2,many,TGTGCCAGCAGCTTAGCGCGCGGAAACACCATATATTTT,CASSLARGNTIYF
TRBD1,TRBJ1-2,TRBV20-1,many,TGCAGTGCTAGAGAAGGGACAGGGGGCGGCTATGGCTACACCTTC,CSAREGTGGGYGYTF
TRBD2,TRBJ2-7,TRBV12-3/TRBV12-4,many,TGTGCCAGCAGCAAACTAGCGGGGGGCTCCTACGAGCAGTACTTC,CASSKLAGGSYEQYF
-,TRBJ1-4,TRBV28,many,TGTGCCAGCAGCCCCGACAGGATTTCAGGTGAAAAACTGTTTTTT,CASSPDRISGEKLFF
-,TRBJ2-1,TRBV9,-,TGTGCCAGCAGCGTAGCGGCCCACAATGAGCAGTTCTTC,CASSVAAHNEQFF
-,TRBJ1-1,TRBV28,many,TGTGCCAGCAGTTCCCCCGCTGAAGCTTTCTTT,CASSSPAEAFF
-,TRBJ2-1,TRBV6-5,many,TGTGCCAGCCGAAAAATGCGGGGAAATTACAATGAGCAGTTCTTC,CASRKMRGNYNEQFF
-,TRBJ2-3,TRBV6-1,many,TGTGCCAGCAGTGAATGGTCTAGCGCGAGCACAGATACGCAGTATTTT,CASSEWSSASTDTQYF